Listed here are 28 T cell receptor beta chains from one sample, sequenced in a study of cytomegalovirus exposure and HLA in healthy donors. 13 Jbeta primers and 60 Vbeta primers were used for the PCR. TCRdb's copy holds only in-frame clones and misses some; the assay was immunoSEQ multiplex PCR. The table includes about 150,000 clones, about 79% detected once. The sequenced material came from PBMCs. The source of these receptors is a woman in her 30s in good health and CMV-seronegative.

The CDR3, as DNA: TGTGCCAGCAGCGTAGTGGGACTAGCGGGACCCTACGAGCAGTACTTC. Its protein is CASSVVGLAGPYEQYF. V is TRBV9 and J is TRBJ2-7; 13 nucleotides align to TRBD2. Germline trimming cut 0 bases from V and 2 bases from J; bases unmatched to any gene: 2. The length of the CDR3 is 16 residues. Per the germline V gene, CDR1 is SGDLS and CDR2 is YYNGEE.

The chain joins TRBV6-5 to TRBJ1-6; TRBD1 aligns across 8 bases. Unmatched junction bases numbered 5, after V lost 6 bases and J lost 7 bases. CDR1 is MNHEY, CDR2 SVGAGI, per germline. This CDR3 region has 14 residues. CDR3 in amino acids: CASSPRDRNSPLHF. Here the CDR3 DNA reads TGTGCCAGCAGCCCCCGGGACAGGAATTCACCCCTCCACTTT.

The table lists this clone with a few counts. The V call is TRBV6-6, the J call TRBJ2-2, with D unclear. The CDR3 runs 14 residues. Germline V gives CDR1 MNHNY, CDR2 SVGAGI (reference sequence). V was shortened by 6 bases and J by 0 bases, with 8 bases between the two germline ends. Here the CDR3 reads CASSLVPNTGELFF. The DNA for the CDR3 is TGTGCCAGCAGCCTCGTTCCGAACACCGGGGAGCTGTTTTTT.

V is TRBV11-2 and J is TRBJ1-3; TRBD1 matches at 8 bases. V shed 5 bases, J shed 9 bases, and the junction held 6 bases outside the gene matches. Germline lookup yields CDR1 SGHAT and CDR2 FQNNGV. The CDR3 has 13 amino acids. The CDR3 protein is CASSLGQGPTIYF. CDR3 sequence (DNA): TGTGCCAGCAGCCTAGGACAGGGACCCACCATATATTTT. Full variable domain (remainder filled in from reference TRBV11-2 and TRBJ1-3): EAGVAQSPRYKIIEKRQSVAFWCNPISGHATLYWYQQILGQGPKLLIQFQNNGVVDDSQLPKDRFSAERLKGVDSTLKIQPAKLEDSAVYLCASSLGQGPTIYFGEGSWLTVV.

The gene calls are TRBV28 and TRBJ1-1; D unclear. Germline V CDR1 and CDR2: MDHEN, SYDVKM. V lost 3 bases and J lost 9, with 11 bases in between. CDR3 length equals 12 residues. The CDR3, as DNA: TGTGCCAGCAGTTTTCACCGGGTTAAAGCTTTCTTT. It encodes CASSFHRVKAFF. Based on the CDR3 plus reference TRBV28 and TRBJ1-1, the full variable domain is DVKVTQSSRYLVKRTGEKVFLECVQDMDHENMFWYRQDPGLGLRLIYFSYDVKMKEKGDIPEGYSVSREKKERFSLILESASTNQTSMYLCASSFHRVKAFFGQGTRLTVV.

The chain couples TRBV9 to TRBJ2-3; 12 positions agree with TRBD2. Losses at the gene ends were 4 bases for V and 0 bases for J; bases not matched to a gene: 3. This CDR3 has 16 amino acids. CDR1 SGDLS and CDR2 YYNGEE come from the germline V gene. CDR3 DNA: TGTGCCAGCAGCTCCGGGACTAGCGGGAGCACAGATACGCAGTATTTT. Protein sequence: CASSSGTSGSTDTQYF.

The genes are TRBV2 and TRBJ1-6; D is possibly TRBD1 (5 bases). The CDR3 totals 13 residues. V was shortened by 2 bases and J by 13 bases, with 12 bases between the two germline ends. Germline lookup yields CDR1 SNHLY and CDR2 FYNNEI. CDR3 bases: TGTGCCAGCAGTGAACAGGGCAGGTCGCCCCTCCACTTT. Its protein product is CASSEQGRSPLHF.

This chain uses TRBV9 with TRBJ1-2; possible D gene TRBD1, 5 bases. CDR3 length: 13 residues. The V gene's germline CDR1 is SGDLS and CDR2 YYNGEE. Trimming pared 5 bases from V and 2 bases from J, leaving 10 bases between. This CDR3 is CASRGTGNYGYTF. The CDR3 DNA sequence: TGTGCCAGCAGGGGAACAGGAAACTATGGCTACACCTTC.

V is TRBV5-1 and J is TRBJ1-2; 7 bases fit TRBD1. This CDR3 comprises 14 residues. Germline lookup yields CDR1 SGHRS and CDR2 YFSETQ. The V gene end was trimmed by 6 bases and the J gene end by 3 bases; junction bases not matched to a gene: 8. CDR3 DNA sequence: TGCGCCAGCACCCTAGTAGGGGGCGACTATGGCTACACCTTC. Its translation: CASTLVGGDYGYTF.

This clone was counted once. J is TRBJ2-3 and V is TRBV5-1; 7 bases line up with TRBD1. The CDR3 is made up of 15 amino acids. Germline CDR1 is SGHRS and CDR2 is YFSETQ. J lost 1 base, V lost 4 bases, and 6 bases had no gene match. This CDR3 is CASSRQGERTDTQYF. The CDR3 bases are TGCGCCAGCAGCCGGCAGGGGGAACGCACAGATACGCAGTATTTT.

This rearrangement joins TRBV7-2 to TRBJ1-1; D uncertain. CDR1 is SGHTA and CDR2 is FQGNSA in the germline V gene. V lost 5 bases and J 7 bases, leaving 14 bases between the germline ends. The CDR3 contains 13 residues. The CDR3 coding sequence is TGTGCCAGCAGCCAAGGCCGGGTGGGTGAAGCTTTCTTT. It codes for CASSQGRVGEAFF.

The chain joins TRBV7-9 to TRBJ1-5; D unclear. V dropped 3 bases and J dropped 2 bases, with 20 bases sitting between them. This CDR3 comprises 18 residues. From germline, CDR1 is SEHNR and CDR2 FQNEAQ (reference sequence). DNA of the CDR3: TGTGCCAGCAGCTTTAGTAGTGGTCCGGGATTAGGCAATCAGCCCCAGCATTTT. Amino acid sequence: CASSFSSGPGLGNQPQHF.

The chain is built from TRBV6-5 and TRBJ1-3, with TRBD1 matching 8 bases. Losses at the gene ends were 0 bases for V and 3 bases for J; bases not matched to a gene: 1. From germline, CDR1 is MNHEY and CDR2 SVGAGI. The CDR3 runs to 15 residues. The CDR3, as DNA: TGTGCCAGCAGTTACTCACAGGGGGATGGAAACACCATATATTTT. Protein: CASSYSQGDGNTIYF.

The rearrangement links TRBV5-1 to TRBJ2-4; TRBD2 is a possible D gene (6 bases). The CDR3 is made up of 14 amino acids. V gave up 0 bases and J gave up 8 bases, with 12 bases separating them. Germline V gene lookup returns CDR1 SGHRS and CDR2 YFSETQ. CDR3 bases: TGCGCCAGCAGCTTGGTGGCAGGGACTGACATTCAGTACTTC. Its protein product is CASSLVAGTDIQYF.

V gene TRBV21-1 combines with J gene TRBJ2-5; the listed D gene, TRBD1, was not tested against the DNA. TRBV21-1 is tagged as a pseudogene. CDR3 size: 15 residues. CDR3 in DNA: TGTGCCAGCAGCAAAGGGGGACAGTTCCAAGAGACCCAGTACTTC. Amino acid sequence: CASSKGGQFQETQYF.

The CDR3, as DNA: TGTGCCAGCAGTTCTTATCCGGGACAGGGAGGAAATGGCTACACCTTC. Its translation: CASSSYPGQGGNGYTF. V is TRBV27 and J is TRBJ1-2, with 9 nucleotides matching TRBD1. CDR1 is MNHEY, CDR2 SMNVEV, per germline (reference sequence). The V gene end was trimmed by 4 bases and the J gene end by 6 bases; junction bases not matched to a gene: 12. The CDR3 loop spans 16 amino acids.

This chain connects TRBV6-1 to TRBJ2-1; unclear D gene. V lost 7 bases and J 3 bases, leaving 13 bases between the germline ends. The CDR3 runs 14 residues. Per the germline V gene, CDR1 is MNHNS and CDR2 is SASEGT. The DNA of the CDR3 is TGTGCCAGCACCGAGGTGGATTACTACAATGAGCAGTTCTTC. Amino acid sequence: CASTEVDYYNEQFF.

This chain uses TRBV4-2 with TRBJ1-1, with 8 bases identical to TRBD1. This CDR3 is 12 amino acids long. With V trimmed by 9 bases and J by 3 bases, 3 bases remained unmatched. The V gene's germline CDR1 is LGHNA and CDR2 YNFKEQ. In DNA form, the CDR3 reads TGTGCCAGTCTGGACAGGGACACTGAAGCTTTCTTT. Its translation is CASLDRDTEAFF.

In this sample, this clone turned up a few times. The CDR3 spells CAWSVGGTEQPQHF. DNA of the CDR3: TGTGCCTGGAGTGTAGGGGGCACTGAACAGCCCCAGCATTTT. The chain recombines TRBV30 with TRBJ1-5; 7 bases fit TRBD1. CDR1 and CDR2 from the germline V gene are GTSNPN and SVGIG (reference sequence). The CDR3 covers 14 residues. V was pared by 0 bases and J by 7 bases, with 6 bases of the junction left unmatched.

The chain links TRBV25-1 to TRBJ2-1, with D perhaps matching TRBD1 (6 bases). Germline V gene lookup returns CDR1 MGHDK and CDR2 SYGVNS. There are 12 residues in the CDR3. Deletions cut 1 base from V and 16 bases from J, with 14 bases between. For the CDR3, the DNA is TGTGCCAGCAGTGAATCTGCACAGGGTGTTTTCTTC. As protein: CASSESAQGVFF.

The chain joins TRBV2 to TRBJ1-2, with TRBD1 matching over 9 bases. In germline, CDR1 is SNHLY, CDR2 FYNNEI. The CDR3 runs 14 residues. Germline trimming cut 2 bases from V and 12 bases from J; bases unmatched to any gene: 10. CDR3 in amino acids: CASSEFGTGRVDTF. CDR3 sequence (DNA): TGTGCCAGCAGTGAATTCGGGACAGGGAGAGTGGACACCTTC.

V gene TRBV9 combines with J gene TRBJ2-3; 9 bases are shared with TRBD1. Germline V gene sequence: CDR1 SGDLS, CDR2 YYNGEE. The CDR3 extends over 16 amino acids. V lost 2 bases to trimming and J lost 5 bases; unmatched junction nucleotides: 9. The CDR3 DNA follows: TGTGCCAGCAGCGTTCGACAGGGGGGTAACATAGATACGCAGTATTTT. Amino acids: CASSVRQGGNIDTQYF.

The chain uses TRBV6-1 and TRBJ2-7, with 7 positions matching TRBD2. After removal of 5 bases from V and 3 bases from J, the junction contained 10 bases not matched to a gene. Germline values: CDR1 MNHNS, CDR2 SASEGT. This CDR3 region has 15 residues. The CDR3: CASSLRLAPVYEQYF. CDR3 coding DNA: TGTGCCAGCAGTCTCCGACTAGCTCCCGTCTACGAGCAGTACTTC.

Here the CDR3 DNA reads TGTGCCAGCAGCCTAGGGACAGGGAGGGACACTGAAGCTTTCTTT. Its translation: CASSLGTGRDTEAFF. V and J are TRBV11-2 and TRBJ1-1; 9 bases line up with TRBD1. J was trimmed by 3 bases and V by 5 bases; bases with no gene match: 7. The germline V gene encodes CDR1 SGHAT and CDR2 FQNNGV. The CDR3 totals 15 residues.

V usage is TRBV9 and J usage is TRBJ1-1; D may be TRBD1 (6 bases). Germline V lookup: CDR1 SGDLS, CDR2 YYNGEE. V lost 3 bases, J lost 1 base, and 13 bases lay in between. This CDR3 spans 15 amino acids. The chain's CDR3 is CASSELGHKNTEAFF. The CDR3 DNA reads as TGTGCCAGCAGCGAGCTGGGACATAAGAACACTGAAGCTTTCTTT.

This clone appeared once. This sequence joins TRBV6-6 and TRBJ2-7; TRBD2 might be the D (5 bases). Looked up from germline, CDR1 is MNHNY and CDR2 is SVGAGI (reference sequence). CDR3 length equals 12 residues. The V and J ends lost 6 bases and 5 bases respectively, with 11 bases between them. CDR3 DNA: TGTGCCAGCAGGTTGGACTGGGACGAGCAGTACTTC. Protein: CASRLDWDEQYF.

V usage is TRBV9 and J usage is TRBJ2-1; 10 bases fit TRBD1. The J segment lost 6 bases and the V segment lost 4 bases, leaving 7 bases of the junction unmatched. Germline V lookup: CDR1 SGDLS, CDR2 YYNGEE. The CDR3 is made up of 15 amino acids. This CDR3 is CASSPRDRGANEQFF. In DNA form, the CDR3 reads TGTGCCAGCAGCCCCCGGGACAGGGGAGCCAATGAGCAGTTCTTC.

V usage is TRBV30 and J usage is TRBJ1-3; D is ambiguous. CDR1 and CDR2 (germline): GTSNPN, SVGIG (reference sequence). V was trimmed by 2 bases and J by 4 bases, leaving 12 bases between them. The CDR3 extends over 14 amino acids. CDR3 in DNA: TGTGCCTGGAGTCTGTCCGGGGTAGGAAACACCATATATTTT. Its protein is CAWSLSGVGNTIYF.